Sequencing of this T cell receptor (beta chain) was carried out in a study of control samples from healthy donors and cancer patients. Profiled with immunoSEQ multiplex PCR; TCRdb holds only in-frame clones, not every one. The sample consists of approximately 150,000 clones, around 94% of them appearing once. Sequencing was carried out using blood. The receptor was isolated from a man in his forties in good health.

CDR3: CASSHLTRGSGNTIYF. In DNA, the CDR3 is TGTGCCAGCAGCCATCTTACGAGGGGTTCTGGAAACACCATATATTTT. V usage is TRBV14 and J usage is TRBJ1-3; maybe TRBD1 (5 bases). Germline V gene sequence: CDR1 SGHDN, CDR2 FVKESK. This CDR3 has 16 amino acids. Deletions cut 3 bases from V and 1 base from J, with 13 bases between.